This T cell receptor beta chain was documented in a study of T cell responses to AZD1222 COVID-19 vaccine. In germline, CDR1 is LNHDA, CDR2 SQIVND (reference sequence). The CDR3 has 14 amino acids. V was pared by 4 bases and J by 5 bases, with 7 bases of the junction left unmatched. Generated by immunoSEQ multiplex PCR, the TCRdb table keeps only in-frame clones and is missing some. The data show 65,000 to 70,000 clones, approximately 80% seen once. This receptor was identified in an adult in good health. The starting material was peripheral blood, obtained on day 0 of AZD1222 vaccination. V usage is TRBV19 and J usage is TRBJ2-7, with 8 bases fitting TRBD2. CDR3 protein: CASSRARGGNEQYF. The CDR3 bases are TGTGCCAGTAGTAGAGCCCGGGGGGGCAACGAGCAGTACTTC.